This T cell receptor beta chain is drawn from a study of patients and donors after allogeneic stem cell transplantation. TCRdb itself ran the RT-PCR reads through MiXCR, one entry per CDR3 protein. The sample has 70,000 to 75,000 distinct CDR3 sequences, about 30% seen once. CDR3 size: 15 residues. J gave up 3 bases and V 2 bases, and 7 bases lay outside the gene matches. The chain carries TRBV12-3 or TRBV12-4 and TRBJ2-7; 7 bases are a match to TRBD1. Specimen: blood, either unsorted or a sorted T cell fraction (not recorded which). This receptor was identified in a human donor who was either an allogeneic HSCT recipient or a stem cell or donor lymphocyte infusion donor (not recorded which). It is not recorded whose cells these are; they may come from a transplant donor. CDR3 residues: CASSLLGTVFYEQYF. The CDR3 DNA follows: TGTGCCAGCAGTTTATTAGGGACAGTCTTCTACGAGCAGTACTTC.